This is a list of T cell receptor beta chains from one sample in a study of human T cells and chemical hapten exposure. TCRdb analysed the RACE reads with MiXCR anew, one entry per CDR3 protein. The table has 95,000 to 150,000 distinct CDR3 sequences, approximately 15% seen once. This sample comprised whole blood, obtained in connection with sensitization to the hapten diphenylcyclopropenone (DPC). The receptors derive from a man younger than 35 with alopecia areata. Some clones in this sample may be carry-over from other donors' samples. CDR3s include the opening cysteine and the closing phenylalanine or tryptophan. The D gene is left open where the match is weak. The listing skips clone size in some rows; elsewhere it reads once, few, many or a size class.

CDR3	DNA	D	V	J	size
CASSLQGGPDTQYF	TGTGCCAGCAGCCTACAGGGGGGGCCGGATACGCAGTATTTT	-	TRBV7-2	TRBJ2-3	few
CASSLAPGQGSGYTF	TGTGCCAGCAGCTTAGCCCCGGGACAGGGCAGTGGCTACACCTTC	TRBD1	TRBV7-9	TRBJ1-2	few
CASSGTGRETQYF	TGCGCCAGTTCCGGGACAGGGCGAGAGACCCAGTACTTC	TRBD1	TRBV5-1	TRBJ2-5	few
CATCNTGGTEAFF	TGTGCCACGTGTAATACAGGGGGCACTGAAGCTTTCTTT	TRBD1	TRBV15	TRBJ1-1	few
CATPSTGTEAFF	TGTGCCACCCCCAGTACCGGCACTGAAGCTTTCTTT	-	TRBV2	TRBJ1-1	many
CASSPTLWQGDEDGYTF	TGTGCCAGCAGCCCAACCCTGTGGCAGGGGGATGAGGATGGCTACACCTTC	TRBD1	TRBV7-9	TRBJ1-2	-
CASSPIDRFLSAFF	TGTGCCAGCAGCCCTATCGACAGGTTCTTGAGCGCTTTCTTT	-	TRBV7-2	TRBJ1-1	few
CASRTPYEQYF	TGTGCCAGCAGGACTCCCTACGAGCAGTACTTC	-	TRBV28	TRBJ2-7	many
CASSYRDLGEQYF	TGTGCCAGCAGTTACAGGGATCTAGGGGAGCAGTACTTC	-	TRBV6-5	TRBJ2-7	-
CASSPSTDSAAFF	TGTGCCAGTAGTCCTTCAACAGACAGTGCAGCTTTCTTT	-	TRBV19	TRBJ1-1	-
CASRPGLSSYNEQFF	TGTGCCAGCAGACCAGGGTTAAGCTCCTACAATGAGCAGTTCTTC	-	TRBV28	TRBJ2-1	few
CASSGEAEQYF	TGTGCCAGCTCAGGAGAGGCCGAGCAGTACTTC	-	TRBV18	TRBJ2-7	few
CASSQEDREHQPQHF	TGCGCCAGCAGCCAAGAGGACAGGGAACACCAGCCCCAGCATTTT	TRBD1	TRBV4-1	TRBJ1-5	many
CASSHGTGGEETQYF	TGCGCCAGCAGCCACGGGACAGGGGGCGAAGAGACCCAGTACTTC	TRBD1	TRBV4-1	TRBJ2-5	-
CASSSAAYEQYF	TGCGCCAGCAGCTCTGCAGCCTACGAGCAGTACTTC	-	TRBV10-2	TRBJ2-7	-
CASSLANQPQHF	TGTGCCAGCAGCTTGGCCAATCAGCCCCAGCATTTT	-	TRBV5-6	TRBJ1-5	many
CASSQEGSSYNSPLHF	TGTGCCAGCAGCCAAGAAGGTAGCTCCTATAATTCACCCCTCCACTTT	-	TRBV3-1	TRBJ1-6	-
CASTSPSLYEQYF	TGTGCCAGCACCTCGCCGTCTCTCTACGAGCAGTACTTC	-	TRBV28	TRBJ2-7	many
CASSPRRDTQYF	TGTGCCAGCAGTCCCCGTCGGGATACGCAGTATTTT	-	TRBV28	TRBJ2-3	many
CASSLRGPGANVLTF	TGTGCCAGCAGCTTAAGGGGGCCGGGGGCCAACGTCCTGACTTTC	TRBD1	TRBV11-2	TRBJ2-6	few
CASSLARANTEAFF	TGTGCCAGCAGCTTAGCCAGGGCGAACACTGAAGCTTTCTTT	-	TRBV7-6	TRBJ1-1	-
CSAEQGREHGYTF	TGCAGTGCTGAGCAGGGGCGAGAGCATGGCTACACCTTC	-	TRBV20-1	TRBJ1-2	many
CASSLRGKDTQYF	TGTGCCAGCAGCTTACGAGGGAAAGATACGCAGTATTTT	-	TRBV7-2	TRBJ2-3	many
CASSPQMTGGPNTGELFF	TGTGCCAGCAGCCCCCAAATGACAGGGGGCCCAAACACCGGGGAGCTGTTTTTT	TRBD1	TRBV7-3	TRBJ2-2	-
CASSLGLAYEQYF	TGTGCCAGCAGCCTAGGACTGGCCTACGAGCAGTACTTC	-	TRBV11-2	TRBJ2-7	many